This TCR beta chain was captured by sequencing in a study of blood T cell repertoires in COVID-19. Membership in each cohort depended on participant-reported clinical history. Source study methods: Nucleated cell number was recorded as an estimate derived from reference gene primer amplification. Method: immunoSEQ multiplex PCR; TCRdb's copy keeps in-frame clones and lacks some. V and J calls and clone size are copied from that table; D and trimming were computed from the DNA. The data hold around 330,000 clones, with approximately 91% observed a single time. The length of the CDR3 is 18 residues. Trimming took 2 bases from V and 0 from J; bases not matched to a gene: 10. Germline lookup yields CDR1 SEHNR and CDR2 FQNEAQ (reference sequence).

The chain employs TRBV7-9 and TRBJ1-3; 7 nucleotides match TRBD1. This clonotype was sampled from a woman between 40 and 55 years old who had recovered from COVID-19. Sequenced: PBMCs or T cells enriched from blood (not recorded which). CDR3 amino acids: CASSLSGTASLSGNTIYF. Written as DNA, the CDR3 is TGTGCCAGCAGCTTATCCGGGACAGCCTCCCTCTCTGGAAACACCATATATTTT.